The present T cell receptor (beta chain) was sequenced within a study of CD8+ T cells in alopecia areata (dated by TCRdb to the late 2010s). Background for the entire study: Treated patients were enrolled in an open-label pilot trial of oral tofacitinib, 5 to 10 mg twice daily, for moderate-to-severe alopecia areata. Patients stayed on tofacitinib for 6 to 18 months and then had 6 months of follow-up off drug so that delayed response and recurrence could be assessed. In treated patients, disease severity was measured using the SALT score, which gives the percentage of scalp surface area affected. To study T cell clonal expansion in alopecia areata, the researchers applied high-throughput TCRbeta sequencing to both the C3H/HeJ mouse model and human patients. On the human side, TCRbeta sequencing was run on scalp tissue and on sorted CD4+ and CD8+ peripheral blood T cells from healthy controls and from alopecia areata patients with either patchy or totalis/universalis disease. Patients on tofacitinib were biopsied at baseline and after 4 and 24 weeks of treatment, and several of the patients also had a later scalp biopsy. Clonality in the scalp was compared among normal scalp (n=4), patchy alopecia areata scalp (n=8), and alopecia totalis/universalis scalp (n=8). RNA came from the PAXgene miRNA kit for fixed scalp, the miRNeasy kit for PBMCs, and the RNeasy kit for mouse skin. TCRbeta CDR3 regions were amplified by immunoSEQ multiplex PCR using 35 Vbeta forward and 13 Jbeta reverse primers. Findings and caveats that apply to the study as a whole: The treated cohort was small, with a single nonresponder, so links between baseline CD8+ expansion and response need larger studies. Higher clonality and more expanded CD8+ clones were observed in lesional scalp than in normal scalp, particularly in alopecia totalis/universalis, a finding suggestive of antigenic drive. Resident alphabeta T cells in normal human skin are also sequenced, complicating scalp TCR repertoire analysis, unlike mouse skin dominated by gammadelta T cells. Many expanded lesional clones persisted in scalp and blood during tofacitinib treatment, which may partly explain relapse after stopping treatment. Tofacitinib significantly decreased scalp clonality and the number of expanded CD8+ clones among the top 100 scalp clones. Shared TCR sequences between patients were less evident than in mice, which may be partly attributable to HLA diversity in the patient population.

This clone was counted between two and nine times. What antigen it recognizes has not been identified. No base quality information exists; no much larger clone differs at one position. The CDR3 holds 13 amino acids from the cysteine to the phenylalanine. Only CDR3 DNA remains: 39 bases, in frame from the first base. Looking up the germline V gene yields CDR1 KGHSH and CDR2 LQKENI. Here V drops 8 bases and J drops 4 bases, and the junction holds 6 bases not matched to any gene. The protocol used for the library was the immunoSEQ multiplex PCR assay. RNA was extracted from all samples and reverse transcribed into cDNA, which served as template for TCR sequencing. SuperScript III was used to make first-strand cDNA, primed with a 2:1 mix of oligo-dT and random hexamers. Amplification bias was assessed with a synthetic immune receptor repertoire, and residual bias was removed computationally. Concerning the study's data processing: Raw reads were preprocessed for error removal, and CDR3 was defined according to IMGT conventions as running from the conserved cysteine to phenylalanine. Clonality was calculated as 1 minus Shannon entropy normalized by log2 of the number of productive unique TCRs. Scalp TCRbeta sequences were cross-referenced with sorted blood CD4 and CD8 repertoires so that the CD4 or CD8 identity of scalp clones could be inferred. Not all clones reach the TCRdb copy of this immuneACCESS table, which keeps in-frame sequences only. Checked studies attribute under half of the gap to unresolved V genes and leave the rest unexplained. D and trimming were read from the DNA, whereas the V and J calls and clone size are those reported in that table. Recorded for this sample are roughly 110,000 clones; 56% of them occurred a single time. The ten largest make up 3% to 3.5% of the sample.

What the time point label conveys for this sample: 20 to 30 weeks on oral tofacitinib. The treatment or condition label of this sample denotes: oral pan-JAK inhibitor, 5-10 mg twice daily. Lesional scalp punch biopsies and peripheral blood were obtained from alopecia areata patients. PBMCs were isolated by density centrifugation and stained for CD3, CD4 and CD8, after which CD4+ and CD8+ T cells were sorted on a FACSAria. The TCR comes from a human donor with alopecia areata. The material sequenced was CD4+ T cells sorted from blood, taken at week 24, from a patient treated with tofacitinib. Recombination joined TRBV18 with TRBJ1-2, and TRBD1 aligns with 8 junction nucleotides. CDR3 loop: CASTEDRVYGYTF. The DNA is TGTGCCAGCACTGAGGACAGGGTCTATGGCTACACCTTC.